What follows is one TCR beta chain and its context. The target antigen is unknown. The entry originates in a study of cytomegalovirus exposure and HLA in healthy donors. Study results and limitations: According to a later analysis, most TCR beta chains associated with CMV appeared HLA-restricted.

Amplification used 60 Vbeta primers and 13 Jbeta primers. Generated by immunoSEQ multiplex PCR, the TCRdb table keeps only in-frame clones and is missing some. The sample lists under 250,000 clones, 65% to 85% occurring once. Sequencing was performed on PBMCs. The TCR comes from a woman aged 30 to 39 in good health and CMV-seronegative.

CDR3 sequence (DNA): TGTGCCAGCAGCCCTTCGACAGGGTTCTACAATGAGCAGTTCTTC. Its translation: CASSPSTGFYNEQFF. The rearrangement joins TRBV7-9 to TRBJ2-1, with TRBD1 matching over 7 bases. In germline, CDR1 is SEHNR, CDR2 FQNEAQ (reference sequence). There are 15 residues in the CDR3. V dropped 5 bases and J dropped 3; count of bases not matched to a gene: 7.